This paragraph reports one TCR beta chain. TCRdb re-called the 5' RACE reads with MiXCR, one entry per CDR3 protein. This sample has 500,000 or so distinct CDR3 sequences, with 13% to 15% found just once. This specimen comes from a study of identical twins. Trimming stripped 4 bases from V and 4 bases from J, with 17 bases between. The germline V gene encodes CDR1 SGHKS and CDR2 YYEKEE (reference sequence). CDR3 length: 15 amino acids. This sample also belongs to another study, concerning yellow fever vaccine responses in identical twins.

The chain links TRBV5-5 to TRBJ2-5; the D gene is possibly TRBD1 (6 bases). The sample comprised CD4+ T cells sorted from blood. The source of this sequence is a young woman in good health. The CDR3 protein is CASSNLQGGGETQYF. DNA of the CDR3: TGTGCCAGCAGCAACTTACAGGGTGGGGGAGAGACCCAGTACTTC. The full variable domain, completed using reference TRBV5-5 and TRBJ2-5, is DAGVTQSPTHLIKTRGQQVTLRCSPISGHKSVSWYQQVLGQGPQFIFQYYEKEERGRGNFPDRFSARQFPNYSSELNVNALLLGDSALYLCASSNLQGGGETQYFGPGTRLLVL.